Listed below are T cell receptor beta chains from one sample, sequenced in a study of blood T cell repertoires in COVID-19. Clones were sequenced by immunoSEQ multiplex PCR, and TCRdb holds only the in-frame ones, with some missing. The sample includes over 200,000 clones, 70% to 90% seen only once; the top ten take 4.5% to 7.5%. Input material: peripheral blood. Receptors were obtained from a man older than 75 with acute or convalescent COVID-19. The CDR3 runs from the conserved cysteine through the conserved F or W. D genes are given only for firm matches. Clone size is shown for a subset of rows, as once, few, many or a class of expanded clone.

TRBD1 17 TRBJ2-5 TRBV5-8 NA TGTGCCAGCAGCCGGGGGAGCAGGGGGCATCCCCAAGAGACCCAGTACTTC CASSRGSRGHPQETQYF
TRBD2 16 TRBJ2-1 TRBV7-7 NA TGTGCCAGCAGCTTAGGGGCGGGAGGCTCCTACAATGAGCAGTTCTTC CASSLGAGGSYNEQFF
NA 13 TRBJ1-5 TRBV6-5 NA TGTGCCAGCAGCCCACGGGAGTATCAGCCCCAGCATTTT CASSPREYQPQHF
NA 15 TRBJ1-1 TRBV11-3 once TGTGCCAGCAGCTTCGCGGGGCAGATTAACACTGAAGCTTTCTTT CASSFAGQINTEAFF
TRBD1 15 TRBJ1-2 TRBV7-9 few TGTGCCAGCAGCGCCCCCGGGACAGGGTCGATTGGCTACACCTTC CASSAPGTGSIGYTF
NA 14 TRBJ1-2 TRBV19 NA TGTGCCAGTAGTACAACAAGGCAGGGTTATGGCTACACCTTC CASSTTRQGYGYTF
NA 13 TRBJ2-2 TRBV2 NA TGTGCCAGCAGGGCTAGTAGATACGGGGAGCTGTTTTTT CASRASRYGELFF
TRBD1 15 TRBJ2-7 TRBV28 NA TGTGCCAGCAAATCACCGGGACAGGGGGCCTACGAGCAGTACTTC CASKSPGQGAYEQYF
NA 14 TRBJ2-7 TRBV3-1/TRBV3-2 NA TGTGCCAGCAGCCAATCCGGACAAACCTACGAGCAGTACTTC CASSQSGQTYEQYF
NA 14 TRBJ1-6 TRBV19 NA TGTGCCAGTAGTATAGATACCGGTAACTCACCCCTCCACTTT CASSIDTGNSPLHF
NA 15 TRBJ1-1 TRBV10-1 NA TGCGCCAGCAGTCTCGGGGACAAAGTTAACACTGAAGCTTTCTTT CASSLGDKVNTEAFF
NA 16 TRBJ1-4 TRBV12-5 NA TGTGCTAGTGGTTTGGTGACGACAGGCAAGAATGAAAAACTGTTTTTT CASGLVTTGKNEKLFF
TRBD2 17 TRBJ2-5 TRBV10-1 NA TGCGCCAGCAGTGAGAATGCTAGCGGGAGAAGGGTGGAGACCCAGTACTTC CASSENASGRRVETQYF
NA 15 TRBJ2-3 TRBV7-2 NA TGTGCCAGCAGCTTAACGGCGGCCAGGGTGGATACGCAGTATTTT CASSLTAARVDTQYF
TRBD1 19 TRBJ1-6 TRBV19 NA TGTGCCAGTAGTAAGGGAACCCAGACAGGGCCCCGCGGAAATTCACCCCTCCACTTT CASSKGTQTGPRGNSPLHF
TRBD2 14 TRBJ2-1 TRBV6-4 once TGTGCCAAAGAGACTAGCGGGAGGTACAATGAGCAGTTCTTC CAKETSGRYNEQFF
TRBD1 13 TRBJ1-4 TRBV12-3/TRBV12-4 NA TGTGCCAGCAGTGGGACAGGAGGTGAAAAACTGTTTTTT CASSGTGGEKLFF
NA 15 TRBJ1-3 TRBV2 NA TGTGCCAGCAGGCACCAGGGTGACCCTGGAAACACCATATATTTT CASRHQGDPGNTIYF
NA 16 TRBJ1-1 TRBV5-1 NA TGCGCCAGCAGCCCAGTAGGGCAGGGAGGAAACACTGAAGCTTTCTTT CASSPVGQGGNTEAFF
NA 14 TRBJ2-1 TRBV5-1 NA TGCGCCAGCAGCTTGGAGGACAGCTACAATGAGCAGTTCTTC CASSLEDSYNEQFF
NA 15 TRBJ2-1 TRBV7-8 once TGTGCCAGCAGCGAATCGGGTGCCTCCTACAATGAGCAGTTCTTC CASSESGASYNEQFF
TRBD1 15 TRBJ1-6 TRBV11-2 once TGTGCCAGCAGCTCTCAGGGGACAGGGGATTCACCCCTCCACTTT CASSSQGTGDSPLHF
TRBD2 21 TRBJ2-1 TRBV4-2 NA TGTGCCAGCAGCCAAGATTGGGGCGGGGGACTAGCGGGAGGGAGTTACAATGAGCAGTTCTTC CASSQDWGGGLAGGSYNEQFF
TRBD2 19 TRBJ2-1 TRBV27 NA TGTGCCACCGCGATCTCCGGGACGGGGGGTGTGGGCGCCTACAATGAGCAGTTCTTC CATAISGTGGVGAYNEQFF
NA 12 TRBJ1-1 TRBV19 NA TGTGCCAGTAGGGGGGCAACTTGGCAAGCTTTCTTT CASRGATWQAFF
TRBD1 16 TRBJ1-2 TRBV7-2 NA TGTGCCAGCAGGCGAACGGGGACAGGAACTAACTATGGCTACACCTTC CASRRTGTGTNYGYTF
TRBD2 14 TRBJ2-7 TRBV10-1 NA TGCGCCAGCAGTCGGACTAGCGGGGCCCTCGAGCAGTACTTC CASSRTSGALEQYF
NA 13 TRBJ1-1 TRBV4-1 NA TGCGCCAGCAGCCAGGAAGAAGGGAGCCGGGCTTTCTTT CASSQEEGSRAFF
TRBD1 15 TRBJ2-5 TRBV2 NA TGTGCCAGCAGTGGACAGGGAATCCCCCAAGAGACCCAGTACTTC CASSGQGIPQETQYF
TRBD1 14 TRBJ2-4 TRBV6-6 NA TGTGCCAGCACCCAGGGACAGGGGCGGGACATTCAGTACTTC CASTQGQGRDIQYF
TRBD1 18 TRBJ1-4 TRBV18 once TGTGCCAGCTCACCATTACGGTCGACAGGGAAGGACAATGAAAAACTGTTTTTT CASSPLRSTGKDNEKLFF